The rows below give T cell receptor beta chains drawn from one sample of a study of cytomegalovirus exposure and HLA in healthy donors. The assay was immunoSEQ multiplex PCR, and TCRdb's table has in-frame clones only and misses some. The sample has about 200,000 clones; about 80% are singletons. What was sequenced was PBMCs. All receptors come from a young woman in good health and CMV-seronegative. The CDR3 runs from the conserved cysteine through the conserved F or W. Where a row states a size, it is once, few, many or the class of an expanded clone; other rows omit it.

V gene: TRBV10-3
J gene: TRBJ2-7
clone size: -
CDR3 protein: CAISFPTGSEGYEQYF

V gene: TRBV7-6
J gene: TRBJ2-6
clone size: -
CDR3 protein: CASSVGLFPANVLTF

V gene: TRBV30
J gene: TRBJ1-1
clone size: -
CDR3 protein: CAWSVTGSAEAFF

V gene: TRBV5-6
J gene: TRBJ2-3
clone size: once
CDR3 protein: CASSLARELARDTQYF

V gene: TRBV6-4
J gene: TRBJ2-3
clone size: -
CDR3 protein: CASSDSASGSTDTQYF

V gene: TRBV28
J gene: TRBJ2-2
clone size: -
CDR3 protein: CASSGRDRDTGELFF

V gene: TRBV5-8
J gene: TRBJ1-2
clone size: -
CDR3 protein: CASSPIRVTYGYTF

V gene: TRBV5-4
J gene: TRBJ2-3
clone size: -
CDR3 protein: CASSQDRLTDTQYF

V gene: TRBV6-1
J gene: TRBJ1-2
clone size: once
CDR3 protein: CASMILRGSPEGYTF

V gene: TRBV15
J gene: TRBJ1-1
clone size: few
CDR3 protein: CATSRRDGPQEAFF

V gene: TRBV30
J gene: TRBJ2-7
clone size: -
CDR3 protein: CAWSVSWAGGEEQYF

V gene: TRBV30
J gene: TRBJ1-5
clone size: -
CDR3 protein: CAWSVAGQGNQPQHF

V gene: TRBV4-2
J gene: TRBJ2-7
clone size: once
CDR3 protein: CASSSQLGLAGGEQYF

V gene: TRBV25-1
J gene: TRBJ1-5
clone size: -
CDR3 protein: CASSEYGSGNQPQHF

V gene: TRBV7-2
J gene: TRBJ2-1
clone size: -
CDR3 protein: CASRRTSSNNEQFF

V gene: TRBV5-4
J gene: TRBJ2-1
clone size: -
CDR3 protein: CASSWLQGDEQFF

V gene: TRBV4-2
J gene: TRBJ1-6
clone size: -
CDR3 protein: CASSQVEGGASPLHF

V gene: TRBV4-2
J gene: TRBJ2-5
clone size: -
CDR3 protein: CASSQDRGRYQETQYF

V gene: TRBV18
J gene: TRBJ2-1
clone size: -
CDR3 protein: CASSLTSVQNEQFF

V gene: TRBV11-2
J gene: TRBJ2-7
clone size: -
CDR3 protein: CASSHDSPKEYF

V gene: TRBV7-9
J gene: TRBJ2-5
clone size: -
CDR3 protein: CASSLLGQGPGETQYF

V gene: TRBV9
J gene: TRBJ1-1
clone size: -
CDR3 protein: CASSPRTGEVEAFF

V gene: TRBV27
J gene: TRBJ1-5
clone size: -
CDR3 protein: CASSSDRVGSQPQHF

V gene: TRBV5-5
J gene: TRBJ2-7
clone size: few
CDR3 protein: CASSTPGSPEQYF

V gene: TRBV7-2
J gene: TRBJ2-3
clone size: few
CDR3 protein: CASSFGTSGGDTQYF

V gene: TRBV5-1
J gene: TRBJ1-4
clone size: -
CDR3 protein: CASSSGREKLFF

V gene: TRBV5-1
J gene: TRBJ2-7
clone size: few
CDR3 protein: CASSLRDSFPYEQYF

V gene: TRBV6-5
J gene: TRBJ1-1
clone size: -
CDR3 protein: CASSYSTVGGTEAFF

V gene: TRBV12-5
J gene: TRBJ2-2
clone size: -
CDR3 protein: CASRNRVNTGELFF

V gene: TRBV5-1
J gene: TRBJ1-1
clone size: -
CDR3 protein: CASRPATGAGNTEAFF

V gene: TRBV7-3
J gene: TRBJ2-3
clone size: -
CDR3 protein: CASSQRLAGGTDTQYF

V gene: TRBV27
J gene: TRBJ2-7
clone size: -
CDR3 protein: CVSSLSPGTSSYEQYF

V gene: TRBV27
J gene: TRBJ2-3
clone size: once
CDR3 protein: CASSYDNTGGSDTQYF

V gene: TRBV6-5
J gene: TRBJ1-2
clone size: -
CDR3 protein: CASSRQGAQGYTF

V gene: TRBV19
J gene: TRBJ2-5
clone size: -
CDR3 protein: CASSLLGTSGSKTQYF

V gene: TRBV5-1
J gene: TRBJ1-4
clone size: -
CDR3 protein: CASSLVDSNEKLFF

V gene: TRBV2
J gene: TRBJ2-1
clone size: few
CDR3 protein: CASRGLAGVFEQFF

V gene: TRBV5-1
J gene: TRBJ2-7
clone size: -
CDR3 protein: CASSLTSSYEQYF

V gene: TRBV12-5
J gene: TRBJ2-5
clone size: -
CDR3 protein: CASGLALFTETQYF

V gene: TRBV15
J gene: TRBJ1-1
clone size: few
CDR3 protein: CATSRDTAVGNTEAFF